The rows below give T cell receptor beta chains drawn from one sample of a study of cytomegalovirus exposure and HLA in healthy donors. TCRdb keeps only in-frame clones here, not all; method: immunoSEQ multiplex PCR. The sample comprises fewer than 200,000 clones, about 89% of which are singletons, and 6% to 8% rests with the top ten. Sample: PBMCs. Receptors originate from a man aged 30 to 39 in good health and CMV-seropositive. Each CDR3 is given with its conserved first and last residue. Fields, in order: V gene, CDR3 length, J gene, CDR3 protein.

>TRBV9|15|TRBJ1-2
CASSVDSGQSYGYTF
>TRBV19|14|TRBJ1-5
CASSSQAGNQPQHF
>TRBV7-6|15|TRBJ2-1
CASSLAGGPFDEQFF
>TRBV5-4|14|TRBJ2-7
CASSLVQNPYEQYF
>TRBV4-2|13|TRBJ2-7
CASSHGGNYEQYF
>TRBV19|16|TRBJ2-7
CASTQPGTSGEVGQYF
>TRBV13|16|TRBJ2-5
CASSLGSGRRLETQYF
>TRBV5-1|13|TRBJ1-2
CASSDEQGYGYTF
>TRBV7-9|16|TRBJ1-2
CASSLETARAFYGYTF
>TRBV15|13|TRBJ2-1
CATSRGVYNEQFF
>TRBV5-8|12|TRBJ2-7
CASSPGGGGEYF
>TRBV7-9|19|TRBJ1-1
CASSLMDLGFKGMNTEAFF
>TRBV6-5|16|TRBJ1-2
CASSYSRLGGVYGYTF
>TRBV10-2|16|TRBJ1-5
CASSESRDFSNQPQHF
>TRBV11-3|16|TRBJ1-3
CASSLSRGGFGNTIYF
>TRBV5-1|13|TRBJ1-1
CASSFGRDTEAFF
>TRBV27|16|TRBJ1-3
CASSLPDGNSGNTIYF
>TRBV29-1|15|TRBJ1-1
CSVDRREGGRTEAFF
>TRBV6-4|10|TRBJ2-1
CASTTREQFF
>TRBV6-5|13|TRBJ1-2
CASNPAGGYGYTF